The sequence of this T cell receptor beta chain was determined in a study of vaccination and CD4 T cells after COVID-19. Scientists ran DNA taken from cultured CD4+ T cells through the Oncomine TCR Beta short-read assay for sequencing. TCRdb re-analysed the PCR reads in MiXCR, keeping a single row per CDR3 protein. This sample yields some 12,000 distinct CDR3 sequences, of which roughly 21% are seen a single time; approximately 13% belongs to the top ten. Treatment in this sample: 10-day PBMC culture with coronavirus spike peptide pools or control peptides (ViraFEST assay). This CDR3 is built from 14 residues. The V gene end was trimmed by 6 bases and the J gene end by 5 bases; junction bases not matched to a gene: 9. In germline, CDR1 is MNHNS, CDR2 SASEGT. As to this clonotype: What it binds is unknown.

Sequences were derived from CD4+ T cells from blood, cultured in vitro, sampled before SARS-CoV-2 vaccination. This receptor was identified in a human donor who received a COVID-19 vaccine. This chain connects TRBV6-1 to TRBJ2-5; 7 bases are a match to TRBD2. CDR3 sequence (DNA): TGTGCCAGCAGGAGGGGAGGGACCGACGAGACCCAGTACTTC. It specifies CASRRGGTDETQYF.